Listed here are 22 T cell receptor beta chains from one sample, sequenced in a study of cytomegalovirus exposure and HLA in healthy donors. This PCR relied on a set of 60 Vbeta primers and 13 Jbeta primers. Repertoires were generated with immunoSEQ multiplex PCR, while TCRdb's copy carries only in-frame clones and drops some. The repertoire holds over 150,000 clones, with more than 70% as singletons. Sequenced sample: PBMCs. The origin of the receptors is a man aged 55 to 70 in good health and CMV-seronegative.

The CDR3 DNA reads as TGTGCCAGCTCGACAGGGGGGAAAGAGACCCAGTACTTC. This encodes CASSTGGKETQYF. The chain recombines TRBV7-2 with TRBJ2-5; 9 nucleotides match TRBD1. The CDR3 runs to 13 residues. V shed 8 bases and J 3 bases; nucleotides not matched to a gene: 4. The germline CDR1 and CDR2 sequences are SGHTA and FQGNSA. Filled out from reference TRBV7-2 and TRBJ2-5, the complete variable domain reads GAGVSQSPSNKVTEKGKDVELRCDPISGHTALYWYRQSLGQGLEFLIYFQGNSAPDKSGLPSDRFSAERTGGSVSTLTIQRTQQEDSAVYLCASSTGGKETQYFGPGTRLLVL.

A few counts support this clone. This chain uses TRBV5-4 with TRBJ2-1; TRBD2 matches 7 bases. V lost 2 bases to trimming and J lost 9 bases; unmatched junction nucleotides: 11. The CDR3 contains 15 residues. Germline values: CDR1 SGHNT, CDR2 YYREEE (reference sequence). Here the CDR3 DNA reads TGTGCCAGCAGCTTACGTAGGACTAGGGACGGTGAGCAGTTCTTC. Its translation: CASSLRRTRDGEQFF.

V and J are TRBV6-5 and TRBJ1-6; 11 bases align to TRBD1. This CDR3 comprises 15 residues. Germline CDR1 is MNHEY and CDR2 is SVGAGI. Unmatched junction bases numbered 5, after V lost 7 bases and J lost 6 bases. In DNA form, the CDR3 reads TGTGCCAGCACCTTGGGACAGGGGGTTAATTCACCCCTCCACTTT. Protein sequence: CASTLGQGVNSPLHF.

The chain carries TRBV7-9 and TRBJ2-7, with a tentative D call TRBD2 (5 bases). V was pared by 2 bases and J by 4 bases, with 9 bases between. Germline CDR1 SEHNR, CDR2 FQNEAQ (reference sequence). The CDR3 has 13 residues. Here the CDR3 DNA reads TGTGCCAGCAGCTTACAAGCGGAATACGAGCAGTACTTC. Its translation: CASSLQAEYEQYF.

This rearrangement joins TRBV6-4 to TRBJ2-1; 8 bases match TRBD2. Germline V CDR1 and CDR2: MRHNA, SNTAGT. Unmatched junction bases numbered 14, after V lost 2 bases and J lost 5 bases. The CDR3 is 18 residues long. The chain's CDR3 is CASSDVGGGLRGNNEQFF. In DNA, the CDR3 is TGTGCCAGCAGTGACGTCGGGGGGGGCTTGAGGGGAAACAATGAGCAGTTCTTC.

The V call is TRBV30, the J call TRBJ1-4; tentatively, D is TRBD1 (6 bases). V shed 0 bases and J shed 1 base, with 18 bases lying between them. CDR1 and CDR2 (germline): GTSNPN, SVGIG (reference sequence). The CDR3 contains 18 residues. CDR3 sequence (DNA): TGTGCCTGGAGTGTGGGGGCAGGGCAATGGGAAACTAATGAAAAACTGTTTTTT. Amino acids: CAWSVGAGQWETNEKLFF. Full variable domain (outside the CDR3, taken from reference TRBV30 and TRBJ1-4): SQTIHQWPATLVQPVGSPLSLECTVEGTSNPNLYWYRQAAGRGLQLLFYSVGIGQISSEVPQNLSASRPQDRQFILSSKKLLLSDSGFYLCAWSVGAGQWETNEKLFFGSGTQLSVL.

The rearrangement joins TRBV2 to TRBJ1-5, with no clear D. The CDR3 spans 15 residues. V was shortened by 2 bases and J by 0 bases, with 8 bases between the two germline ends. Germline V gives CDR1 SNHLY, CDR2 FYNNEI. CDR3 DNA: TGTGCCAGCAGTGAAAACAGCCTTAGCAATCAGCCCCAGCATTTT. As protein: CASSENSLSNQPQHF. The full variable domain, with the rest looked up from reference TRBV2 and TRBJ1-5, is EPEVTQTPSHQVTQMGQEVILRCVPISNHLYFYWYRQILGQKVEFLVSFYNNEISEKSEIFDDQFSVERPDGSNFTLKIRSTKLEDSAMYFCASSENSLSNQPQHFGDGTRLSIL.

The rearrangement uses TRBV6-5 and TRBJ2-3; D remains unclear. CDR1 and CDR2 (germline): MNHEY, SVGAGI. This CDR3 region has 13 residues. The ends were cut back, 0 bases at V and 6 bases at J, with 7 bases in the middle. The DNA of the CDR3 is TGTGCCAGCAGTTACTCTGCTAGGGATACGCAGTATTTT. Protein: CASSYSARDTQYF.

The chain has TRBV15 and TRBJ2-5; 10 bases are shared with TRBD1. The CDR3 runs to 16 residues. Germline CDR1 reads LNHNV; CDR2 reads YYDKDF (reference sequence). The V and J ends lost 1 base and 4 bases, in that order; junction bases with no gene match: 6. The CDR3 is CATSRAPTGGRETQYF. CDR3 sequence (DNA): TGTGCCACCAGCAGAGCCCCGACAGGGGGCAGAGAGACCCAGTACTTC.

This chain connects TRBV6-1 to TRBJ2-1; no definite D call. With 1 base removed from V and 10 bases from J, the gap between germline ends came to 23 bases. This CDR3 is built from 17 residues. Germline CDR1 reads MNHNS; CDR2 reads SASEGT. CDR3 sequence reads: CASSEGIHNTIGREQFF. DNA of the CDR3: TGTGCCAGCAGTGAAGGTATCCACAACACCATCGGCAGGGAGCAGTTCTTC.

The chain is built from TRBV27 and TRBJ2-1, with 11 bases matching TRBD2. With 4 bases clipped from V and 12 bases from J, the junction kept 11 bases outside the gene matches. Per germline, CDR1 MNHEY and CDR2 SMNVEV (reference sequence). The CDR3 length is 15 residues. The CDR3 spells CASSSPTSGRGVQFF. The CDR3 DNA follows: TGTGCCAGCAGTTCCCCTACTAGCGGGAGAGGGGTGCAGTTCTTC.

The chain links TRBV5-6 to TRBJ1-5; D is ambiguous. V gave up 1 base and J gave up 2 bases, with 10 bases separating them. This CDR3 is 15 amino acids long. Germline V gene data show CDR1 as SGHDT and CDR2 as YYEEEE. This CDR3 reads CASSLFDNGNQPQHF. In DNA form, the CDR3 reads TGTGCCAGCAGCTTGTTTGACAATGGCAATCAGCCCCAGCATTTT.

This clone was counted a single time. The chain carries TRBV9 and TRBJ2-5; D is uncertain. V lost 0 bases and J lost 7, with 7 bases in between. The CDR3 extends over 12 amino acids. Germline values: CDR1 SGDLS, CDR2 YYNGEE. The CDR3 region has the DNA TGTGCCAGCAGCGTAGGATCGGGGACCCAGTACTTC. Its translation is CASSVGSGTQYF.

J is TRBJ2-1 and V is TRBV5-1, with 7 positions matching TRBD1. The CDR3 totals 13 residues. Germline values: CDR1 SGHRS, CDR2 YFSETQ. J gave up 11 bases and V 0 bases, and 5 bases lay outside the gene matches. The CDR3 nucleotides are TGCGCCAGCAGCTTGGATGACAGGGATAAGCAGTTCTTC. Its translation is CASSLDDRDKQFF. The full variable domain, rest sourced from reference TRBV5-1 and TRBJ2-1, is KAGVTQTPRYLIKTRGQQVTLSCSPISGHRSVSWYQQTPGQGLQFLFEYFSETQRNKGNFPGRFSGRQFSNSRSEMNVSTLELGDSALYLCASSLDDRDKQFFGPGTRLTVL.

This clone was counted once. The chain joins TRBV10-2 to TRBJ2-7, with 11 bases identical to TRBD2. V shed 4 bases and J 10 bases; nucleotides not matched to a gene: 3. Germline CDR1 and CDR2: WSHSY and SAAADI. The CDR3 runs 12 residues. CDR3: CASSAGLADQYF. Here the CDR3 DNA reads TGCGCCAGCAGTGCGGGACTAGCGGACCAGTACTTC.

This clone occurred a few times. This chain joins TRBV27 and TRBJ2-7, with 13 bases that match TRBD2. The ends lost 7 bases at V and 2 bases at J; junction bases unmatched: 5. Germline V gene data show CDR1 as MNHEY and CDR2 as SMNVEV (reference sequence). The CDR3 length is 15 residues. Here the CDR3 DNA reads TGTGCCAGCATTTCCGGACTAGCGGGAGCCTACGAGCAGTACTTC. Translated: CASISGLAGAYEQYF.

The rearrangement uses TRBV10-3 and TRBJ1-3; D call uncertain. The CDR3 consists of 14 residues. Deletions cut 6 bases from V and 0 bases from J, with 9 bases between. Germline CDR1 is ENHRY and CDR2 is SYGVKD. In DNA, the CDR3 is TGTGCCATCAGAACAGCAATCTCTGGAAACACCATATATTTT. It is translated as CAIRTAISGNTIYF.

The sample holds a few counts of this clone. The chain recombines TRBV18 with TRBJ2-6, with 8 nucleotides matching TRBD1. This CDR3 comprises 17 residues. V lost 5 bases, J lost 0 bases, and 6 bases stayed unmatched. Germline V gives CDR1 KGHSH, CDR2 LQKENI. The CDR3 nucleotides are TGTGCCAGCTCATCGGGACAGGTCGGCTCTGGGGCCAACGTCCTGACTTTC. This sequence encodes CASSSGQVGSGANVLTF.

The V call is TRBV6-1, the J call TRBJ1-1; D is uncertain. The germline gives CDR1 MNHNS, CDR2 SASEGT. The CDR3 spans 14 residues. Trimming left V 6 bases short and J 4 bases short, with 15 bases between. As DNA, the CDR3 is TGTGCCAGCAGGAATCAGGAGGAGGGCACTGAAGCTTTCTTT. This gives the protein CASRNQEEGTEAFF.

For the CDR3, the DNA is TGCGCCAGCAGCTCTCCTAGCGGGGGAACCCAAGAGACCCAGTACTTC. Translation gives CASSSPSGGTQETQYF. The chain links TRBV5-1 to TRBJ2-5; 10 bases fit TRBD2. This CDR3 spans 16 amino acids. The V segment lost 3 bases and the J segment 1 base; nucleotides outside the gene matches: 6. The germline CDR1 and CDR2 sequences are SGHRS and YFSETQ. Full variable domain (missing parts from reference TRBV5-1 and TRBJ2-5): KAGVTQTPRYLIKTRGQQVTLSCSPISGHRSVSWYQQTPGQGLQFLFEYFSETQRNKGNFPGRFSGRQFSNSRSEMNVSTLELGDSALYLCASSSPSGGTQETQYFGPGTRLLVL.

Notes on this clone: The sample carries other DNA sequences with the same CDR3. The chain is built from TRBV5-1 and TRBJ2-1, with 8 bases lining up with TRBD2. Germline CDR1 SGHRS, CDR2 YFSETQ. Losses at the gene ends were 4 bases for V and 0 bases for J; bases not matched to a gene: 6. The CDR3 runs 16 residues. The CDR3 DNA sequence: TGCGCCAGCAGCCTGAGCGGGGGAAGCTCCTACAATGAGCAGTTCTTC. Amino acid sequence: CASSLSGGSSYNEQFF.

The V and J genes are TRBV30 and TRBJ1-2; unclear D gene. Trimming cost V 6 bases and J 0 bases, with 11 bases left between them. Germline CDR1 and CDR2: GTSNPN and SVGIG (reference sequence). The CDR3 runs to 13 residues. Here the CDR3 DNA reads TGTGCCTGCGCAACAGAAGCTAACTATGGCTACACCTTC. Its translation: CACATEANYGYTF.